The 5 T cell receptor beta chains presented below share a single source sample, sequenced in a study of human T cells and chemical hapten exposure. Sample time point: patch test 1, 2 weeks after DPC sensitization. Treatment denoted: therapeutic diphenylcyclopropenone sensitization with weekly scalp DPC. TCRdb passed the RACE reads through MiXCR, listing each CDR3 protein once. This table holds 150,000 to 200,000 distinct CDR3 sequences, approximately 20% found once. The sequenced sample was whole blood, obtained in connection with sensitization to the hapten diphenylcyclopropenone (DPC). Every receptor here comes from a woman between 45 and 60 years old with alopecia areata. Some clones in this sample may be carry-over from other donors' samples.

This clonotype has a count of ten or more. The V call is TRBV21-1, the J call TRBJ1-4; the table's D gene call, TRBD1, was not cross checked with the DNA. TRBV21-1 is designated a pseudogene. The CDR3 is 13 amino acids. The CDR3: CASSKEGGGMLFF. The CDR3 DNA sequence: TGTGCCAGCAGCAAAGAAGGCGGGGGCATGCTGTTTTTT.

The chain joins TRBV10-3 to TRBJ1-2; 7 bases align to TRBD1. Unmatched junction bases numbered 3, after V lost 0 bases and J lost 8 bases. Germline lookup yields CDR1 ENHRY and CDR2 SYGVKD. There are 13 residues in the CDR3. The CDR3 here is CAISESPGGGYTF. In DNA, the CDR3 is TGTGCCATCAGTGAGTCGCCAGGGGGAGGCTACACCTTC.

The V gene is TRBV5-1, the J gene TRBJ2-1; TRBD2 matches 8 bases. Germline loops: CDR1 SGHRS, CDR2 YFSETQ. The CDR3 length is 14 residues. V was pared by 0 bases and J by 6 bases, with 2 bases of the junction left unmatched. CDR3 loop: CASSLGAGVNEQFF. The CDR3 DNA follows: TGCGCCAGCAGCTTGGGAGCGGGAGTCAATGAGCAGTTCTTC.

This clonotype was observed at least ten times. The chain uses TRBV9 and TRBJ1-5, with 7 bases lining up with TRBD1. The V and J ends lost 4 bases and 3 bases, in that order; junction bases with no gene match: 4. CDR1 SGDLS and CDR2 YYNGEE come from the germline V gene. This CDR3 is built from 14 residues. DNA for the CDR3: TGTGCCAGCAGCTTGACAGGGACCAATCAGCCCCAGCATTTT. Residues: CASSLTGTNQPQHF.

The V call is TRBV14, the J call TRBJ2-4, with a weak D call TRBD1 (6 bases). Germline-derived CDR1 and CDR2 are SGHDN and FVKESK. V lost 1 base, J lost 0 bases, and 19 bases lay in between. The length of the CDR3 is 19 residues. CDR3 loop: CASSQAGDRLHLAKNIQYF. The CDR3 nucleotides read TGTGCCAGCAGCCAAGCAGGTGACAGGTTACATCTAGCCAAAAACATTCAGTACTTC.